This TCR beta chain came from a study of T-cell reconstitution after alpha-beta-depleted transplantation in children. Broader study findings: At day 60, the high TCRbeta diversity found in some patients originated from recipient T cells and thymic progenitors that had survived. Approximately two months post-transplant, alpha-beta T cells reportedly originated from several hundred expanded graft clones. Newly produced T cells mostly provided counts and TCRbeta diversity after one year, as hyperexpanded clones declined.

The CDR3 extends over 14 amino acids. Germline lookup yields CDR1 SGHRS and CDR2 YFSETQ. V lost 0 bases, J lost 5 bases, and 12 bases lay in between. Preparation of the TCRbeta library involved a method that used unique molecular identifiers. MiXCR, run by TCRdb on the PCR reads, gives a single entry per CDR3 protein. The data show 700,000 or so distinct CDR3 sequences, with about an eighth seen just once and 0.79% held by the top ten. This clonotype showed up many times. Its antigen is undetermined. Source: PBMCs, taken before TCRalphabeta/CD19-depleted stem cell transplant. This sequence was found in a girl aged 2-10 years with congenital amegakaryocytic thrombocytopenia, due to receive a stem cell transplant. This chain joins TRBV5-1 and TRBJ2-7; D uncertain. The CDR3 DNA sequence: TGCGCCAGCAGCTTGGCGTTGGCAGGCGACGAGCAGTACTTC. It encodes CASSLALAGDEQYF.